This TCR beta chain originates from a study of long-term antiretroviral therapy in people with HIV. With survey level as its setting, the immunoSEQ assay was v3.0. Assay: immunoSEQ multiplex PCR; the TCRdb copy retains only in-frame clones and omits some. Found here are around 15,000 clones, approximately 87% of them singletons; the top ten hold about 12%. Trimming at V came to 5 bases and at J to 2 bases, leaving 3 bases not matched to a gene. This CDR3 is 14 amino acids long. Germline V gene sequence: CDR1 SGHRS, CDR2 YFSETQ. Sample: unsorted PBMCs, taken 0.7 years before starting antiretroviral therapy. The chain links TRBV5-1 to TRBJ2-7; 11 positions match TRBD2. The origin of this receptor is a man aged 50 to 59 with HIV. The CDR3 DNA follows: TGCGCCAGCAGGAGACTAGCGGGGACCTACGAGCAGTACTTC. Translating it yields CASRRLAGTYEQYF. Combining the CDR3 with reference TRBV5-1 and TRBJ2-7 gives the whole variable domain KAGVTQTPRYLIKTRGQQVTLSCSPISGHRSVSWYQQTPGQGLQFLFEYFSETQRNKGNFPGRFSGRQFSNSRSEMNVSTLELGDSALYLCASRRLAGTYEQYFGPGTRLTVT.